Each of the 16 T cell receptor beta chains below was sequenced from the same sample in a study of cytomegalovirus exposure and HLA in healthy donors. Primers included in the PCR were 60 Vbeta and 13 Jbeta primers. Using immunoSEQ multiplex PCR, the repertoire was profiled, and TCRdb retains in-frame clones only, with some absent. The sample lists about 140,000 clones; more than 75% were seen once. Sequenced: PBMCs. Receptors were obtained from a woman aged 18 to 35 in good health and CMV-seropositive.

The chain has TRBV12-5 and TRBJ2-1, with TRBD2 identical over 8 bases. Germline trimming cut 6 bases from V and 3 bases from J; bases unmatched to any gene: 4. In germline, CDR1 is LGHNT, CDR2 FRNRAP. The CDR3 extends over 14 amino acids. In DNA, the CDR3 is TGTGCTAGTGGCCGAGCGGGGGTCTACAATGAGCAGTTCTTC. Translating gives CASGRAGVYNEQFF. The entire variable domain, with the rest obtained from reference TRBV12-5 and TRBJ2-1, is as follows: DARVTQTPRHKVTEMGQEVTMRCQPILGHNTVFWYRQTMMQGLELLAYFRNRAPLDDSGMPKDRFSAEMPDATLATLKIQPSEPRDSAVYFCASGRAGVYNEQFFGPGTRLTVL.

In this sample, this clone turned up a few times. The chain has TRBV21-1 and TRBJ1-4; no check of the table's D call, TRBD1, against the DNA was made. TRBV21-1 is a pseudogene segment. The CDR3 extends over 16 amino acids. CDR3 residues: CASSKHRQGAEEKLFF. The CDR3 DNA follows: TGTGCCAGCAGCAAACACAGACAGGGGGCCGAGGAAAAACTGTTTTTT.

The chain employs TRBV4-2 and TRBJ2-2, with TRBD2 matching over 11 bases. Germline lookup yields CDR1 LGHNA and CDR2 YNFKEQ. The CDR3 runs to 18 residues. The V gene end was trimmed by 0 bases and the J gene end by 2 bases; junction bases not matched to a gene: 5. The CDR3 DNA follows: TGTGCCAGCAGCCAAGATACTAGCGGGGGTGGTAACACCGGGGAGCTGTTTTTT. Translating it yields CASSQDTSGGGNTGELFF.

The gene calls are TRBV6-1 and TRBJ1-1; D is possibly TRBD1 (5 bases). Trimming left V 6 bases short and J 5 bases short, with 13 bases between. The CDR3 spans 13 residues. The V gene's germline CDR1 is MNHNS and CDR2 SASEGT. CDR3: CASRKDGGTEAFF. CDR3 nucleotide sequence: TGTGCCAGCAGGAAAGACGGGGGGACTGAAGCTTTCTTT.

This chain connects TRBV7-8 to TRBJ1-5; D not certain. This CDR3 contains 16 residues. The ends were cut back, 0 bases at V and 0 bases at J, with 9 bases in the middle. The germline gives CDR1 SGHVS, CDR2 FQNEAQ. The chain's CDR3 is CASSLARRYSNQPQHF. As DNA, the CDR3 is TGTGCCAGCAGCTTAGCCAGGCGCTATAGCAATCAGCCCCAGCATTTT.

The chain has TRBV5-4 and TRBJ1-1; 12 bases fit TRBD1. CDR1 is SGHNT, CDR2 YYREEE, per germline (reference sequence). The CDR3 is 18 amino acids. Trimming cost V 4 bases and J 2 bases; bases outside gene matches: 12. CDR3 region: CASSPLRDRGQRNTEAFF. In DNA form, the CDR3 reads TGTGCCAGCAGCCCCTTACGGGACAGGGGGCAGAGAAACACTGAAGCTTTCTTT.

A few counts support this clone. The V gene is TRBV30, the J gene TRBJ1-5; 10 positions match TRBD1. The length of the CDR3 is 16 residues. After removal of 0 bases from V and 7 bases from J, the junction contained 9 bases not matched to a gene. Germline loops: CDR1 GTSNPN, CDR2 SVGIG (reference sequence). In DNA form, the CDR3 reads TGTGCCTGGAGTGTTTTCGACAGGGGGCCGGGGCAGCCCCAGCATTTT. Translated, it gives CAWSVFDRGPGQPQHF.

The rearrangement uses TRBV7-6 and TRBJ1-6; the match to TRBD1 covers 7 bases. The CDR3 contains 16 residues. V lost 6 bases to trimming and J lost 10 bases; unmatched junction nucleotides: 15. CDR1 SGHVS and CDR2 FNYEAQ come from the germline V gene. This CDR3 is CASRIGKQGQKSPLHF. The CDR3 DNA reads as TGTGCCAGCAGAATAGGGAAACAGGGGCAAAAATCACCCCTCCACTTT.

This chain joins TRBV5-4 and TRBJ2-7, with 8 positions matching TRBD1. The V gene end was trimmed by 4 bases and the J gene end by 5 bases; junction bases not matched to a gene: 8. In germline, CDR1 is SGHNT, CDR2 YYREEE (reference sequence). The CDR3 totals 14 residues. The CDR3 region is CASSPGSGGNEQYF. The CDR3 DNA reads as TGTGCCAGCAGCCCTGGTTCAGGGGGCAACGAGCAGTACTTC.

Concerning this clone: The sample holds other DNA sequences that translate to the same CDR3. This chain's CDR3 is CASSPPGQVGEKLFF. DNA of the CDR3: TGTGCCAGCTCACCACCGGGACAGGTGGGGGAAAAACTGTTTTTT. V is TRBV18 and J is TRBJ1-4; the match to TRBD1 covers 8 bases. The ends lost 0 bases at V and 8 bases at J; junction bases unmatched: 5. Germline V gene lookup returns CDR1 KGHSH and CDR2 LQKENI. CDR3 length equals 15 residues. Complete variable domain (other parts from reference TRBV18 and TRBJ1-4): NAGVMQNPRHLVRRRGQEARLRCSPMKGHSHVYWYRQLPEEGLKFMVYLQKENIIDESGMPKERFSAEFPKEGPSILRIQQVVRGDSAAYFCASSPPGQVGEKLFFGSGTQLSVL.

This clone was seen a single time. The chain is built from TRBV30 and TRBJ1-2, with D perhaps TRBD1 (6 bases). The CDR3 has 16 amino acids. The germline CDR1 and CDR2 sequences are GTSNPN and SVGIG (reference sequence). V was clipped by 1 base and J by 1 base, with 16 bases between them. The CDR3 spells CAWSGVDSYLNYGYTF. CDR3 nucleotide sequence: TGTGCCTGGAGTGGGGTGGACAGCTACCTTAACTATGGCTACACCTTC.

The genes are TRBV5-4 and TRBJ2-1; 10 bases align to TRBD2. V was pared by 2 bases and J by 10 bases, with 12 bases of the junction left unmatched. Per the germline V gene, CDR1 is SGHNT and CDR2 is YYREEE (reference sequence). This CDR3 is 16 amino acids long. The CDR3 bases are TGTGCCAGCAGCTTTTGGACAAGCGGGGGGGCCGCCGAGCAGTTCTTC. It specifies CASSFWTSGGAAEQFF.

The chain carries TRBV10-3 and TRBJ1-1; D gene unclear. Germline CDR1 ENHRY, CDR2 SYGVKD. V was trimmed by 2 bases and J by 1 base, leaving 5 bases between them. The CDR3 is 13 residues long. In nucleotides, the CDR3 is TGTGCCATCAGTGAGAGCCCGAACACTGAAGCTTTCTTT. This encodes CAISESPNTEAFF.

This sequence joins TRBV4-1 and TRBJ1-3; maybe TRBD1 (6 bases). Germline V lookup: CDR1 MGHRA, CDR2 YSYEKL. The CDR3 loop spans 15 amino acids. V lost 3 bases and J lost 0, with 9 bases in between. The CDR3 DNA reads TGCGCCAGCAGCCACCCAGGGGCCTCTGGAAACACCATATATTTT. Protein: CASSHPGASGNTIYF.

This clone was detected only once. The chain is built from TRBV2 and TRBJ2-3; D may be TRBD1 (5 bases). Trimming cost V 7 bases and J 3 bases, with 14 bases left between them. CDR1 is SNHLY, CDR2 FYNNEI, per germline. The CDR3 runs to 14 residues. In nucleotides, the CDR3 is TGTGCCAGCATGCAGGGCCTCGGGACAGATACGCAGTATTTT. Protein sequence: CASMQGLGTDTQYF.

This clone was detected only a few times. The chain recombines TRBV5-6 with TRBJ2-1; 10 bases agree with TRBD2. This CDR3 is built from 16 residues. Germline trimming cut 4 bases from V and 6 bases from J; bases unmatched to any gene: 10. CDR1 and CDR2 from the germline V gene are SGHDT and YYEEEE. CDR3 in DNA: TGTGCCAGCAGCGCCGTACTGAGCGGGGGGGTCAATGAGCAGTTCTTC. As protein: CASSAVLSGGVNEQFF.